The source of this TCR beta chain is a study of PD-1 blockade in classical Hodgkin lymphoma. Regarding the study as a whole: Patients who initiated nivolumab within 1 year of ASCT were excluded.

Generated by immunoSEQ multiplex PCR, the TCRdb table keeps only in-frame clones and is missing some. The data show 89,000 or so clones, with over 90% seen just once and approximately 2.4% held by the top ten. The CDR3 runs 14 residues. Germline V gene lookup returns CDR1 MNHEY and CDR2 SMNVEV (reference sequence). Deletions cut 2 bases from V and 0 bases from J, with 7 bases between. All patients relapsed after autologous stem cell transplantation, and brentuximab vedotin exposure varied. On this clone: What it binds is unknown.

The source material was peripheral blood mononuclear cells (PBMCs), sampled before the second cycle of nivolumab. The clonotype comes from a human donor with classical Hodgkin lymphoma. The V and J genes are TRBV27 and TRBJ1-1, with D hard to call. The CDR3 region is CASSLGPLNTEAFF. For the CDR3, the DNA is TGTGCCAGCAGTTTAGGCCCGCTGAACACTGAAGCTTTCTTT.